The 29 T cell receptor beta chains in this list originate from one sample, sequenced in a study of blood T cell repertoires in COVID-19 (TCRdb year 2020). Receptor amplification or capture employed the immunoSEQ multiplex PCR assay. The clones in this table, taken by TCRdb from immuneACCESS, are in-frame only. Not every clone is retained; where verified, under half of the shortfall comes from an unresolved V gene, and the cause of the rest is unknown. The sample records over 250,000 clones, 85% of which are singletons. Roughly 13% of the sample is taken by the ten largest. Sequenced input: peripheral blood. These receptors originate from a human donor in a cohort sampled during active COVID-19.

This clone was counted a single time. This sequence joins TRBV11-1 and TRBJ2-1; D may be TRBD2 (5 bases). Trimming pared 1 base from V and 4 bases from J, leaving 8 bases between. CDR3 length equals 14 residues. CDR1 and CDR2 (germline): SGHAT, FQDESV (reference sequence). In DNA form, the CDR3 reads TGTGCCAGCAGCTTAGGAGCGGAGTACAATGAGCAGTTCTTC. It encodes CASSLGAEYNEQFF.

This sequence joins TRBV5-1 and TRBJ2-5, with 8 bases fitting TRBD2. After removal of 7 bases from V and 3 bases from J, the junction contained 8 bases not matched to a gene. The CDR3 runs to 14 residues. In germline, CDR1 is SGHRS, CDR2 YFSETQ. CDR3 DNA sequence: TGCGCCAGCCGTTGGGCGGGAGGCGAAGAGACCCAGTACTTC. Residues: CASRWAGGEETQYF.

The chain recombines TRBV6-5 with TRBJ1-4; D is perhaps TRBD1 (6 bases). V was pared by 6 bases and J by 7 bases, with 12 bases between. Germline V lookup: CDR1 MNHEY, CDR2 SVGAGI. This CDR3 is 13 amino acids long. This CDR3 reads CASRDRALEKLFF. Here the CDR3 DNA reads TGTGCCAGCAGGGACAGAGCCCTTGAAAAACTGTTTTTT.

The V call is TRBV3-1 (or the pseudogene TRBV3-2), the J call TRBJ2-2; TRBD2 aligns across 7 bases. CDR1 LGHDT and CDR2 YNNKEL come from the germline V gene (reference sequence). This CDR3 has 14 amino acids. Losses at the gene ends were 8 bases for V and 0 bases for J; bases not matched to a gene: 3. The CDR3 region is CASASGSNTGELFF. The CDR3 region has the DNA TGTGCCAGCGCTAGCGGATCGAACACCGGGGAGCTGTTTTTT.

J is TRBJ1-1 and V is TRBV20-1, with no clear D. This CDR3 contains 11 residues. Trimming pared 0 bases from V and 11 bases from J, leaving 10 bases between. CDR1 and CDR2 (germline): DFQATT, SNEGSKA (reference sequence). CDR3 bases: TGCAGTGCTAGAGAAGGAGTGGAGGCTTTCTTT. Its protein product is CSAREGVEAFF.

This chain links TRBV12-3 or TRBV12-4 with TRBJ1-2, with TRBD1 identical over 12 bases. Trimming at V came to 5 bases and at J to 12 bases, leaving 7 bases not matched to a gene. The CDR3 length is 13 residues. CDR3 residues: CASSGLGTGGHTF. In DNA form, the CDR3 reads TGTGCCAGCAGTGGCCTGGGGACAGGGGGCCACACCTTC.

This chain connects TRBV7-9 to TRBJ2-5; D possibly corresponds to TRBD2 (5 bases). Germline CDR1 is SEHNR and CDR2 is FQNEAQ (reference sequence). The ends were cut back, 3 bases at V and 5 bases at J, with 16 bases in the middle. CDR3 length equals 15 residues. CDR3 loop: CASSLRRDGKETQYF. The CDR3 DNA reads TGTGCCAGCAGCTTGAGGCGAGACGGGAAGGAGACCCAGTACTTC.

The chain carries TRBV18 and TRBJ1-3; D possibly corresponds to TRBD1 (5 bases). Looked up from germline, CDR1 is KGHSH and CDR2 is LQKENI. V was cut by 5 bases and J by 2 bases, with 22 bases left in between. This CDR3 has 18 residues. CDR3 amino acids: CASSRVGRGWEPGNTIYF. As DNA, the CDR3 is TGTGCCAGCTCAAGGGTAGGGAGGGGATGGGAGCCTGGAAACACCATATATTTT.

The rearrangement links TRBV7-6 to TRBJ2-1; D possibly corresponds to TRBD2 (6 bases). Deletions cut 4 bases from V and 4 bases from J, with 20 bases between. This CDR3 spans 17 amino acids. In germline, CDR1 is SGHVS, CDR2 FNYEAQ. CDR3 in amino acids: CASSSSSRSGGYNEQFF. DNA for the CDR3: TGTGCCAGCAGCTCGTCTAGTAGGAGCGGAGGGTACAATGAGCAGTTCTTC.

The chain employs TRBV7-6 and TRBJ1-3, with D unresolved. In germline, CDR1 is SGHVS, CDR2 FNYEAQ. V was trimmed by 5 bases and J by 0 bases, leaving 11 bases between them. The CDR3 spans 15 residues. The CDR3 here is CASSRGHGSGNTIYF. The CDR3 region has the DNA TGTGCCAGCAGCCGAGGGCACGGCTCTGGAAACACCATATATTTT. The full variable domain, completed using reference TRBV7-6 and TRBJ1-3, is GAGVSQSPRYKVTKRGQDVALRCDPISGHVSLYWYRQALGQGPEFLTYFNYEAQQDKSGLPNDRFSAERPEGSISTLTIQRTEQRDSAMYRCASSRGHGSGNTIYFGEGSWLTVV.

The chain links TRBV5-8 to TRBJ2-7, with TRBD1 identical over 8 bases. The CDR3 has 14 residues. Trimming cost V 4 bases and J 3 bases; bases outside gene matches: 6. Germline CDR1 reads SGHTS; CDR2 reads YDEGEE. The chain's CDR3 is CASSPGQGFYEQYF. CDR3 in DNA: TGTGCCAGCAGCCCTGGACAGGGATTCTACGAGCAGTACTTC. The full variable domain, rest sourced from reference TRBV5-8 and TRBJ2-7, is EAGVTQSPTHLIKTRGQQATLRCSPISGHTSVYWYQQALGLGLQFLLWYDEGEERNRGNFPPRFSGRQFPNYSSELNVNALELEDSALYLCASSPGQGFYEQYFGPGTRLTVT.

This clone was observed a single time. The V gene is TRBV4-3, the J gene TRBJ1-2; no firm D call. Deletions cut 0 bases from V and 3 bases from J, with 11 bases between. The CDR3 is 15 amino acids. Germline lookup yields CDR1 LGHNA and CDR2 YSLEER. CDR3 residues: CASSQDAGIDYGYTF. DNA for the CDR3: TGCGCCAGCAGCCAAGACGCCGGGATCGACTATGGCTACACCTTC.

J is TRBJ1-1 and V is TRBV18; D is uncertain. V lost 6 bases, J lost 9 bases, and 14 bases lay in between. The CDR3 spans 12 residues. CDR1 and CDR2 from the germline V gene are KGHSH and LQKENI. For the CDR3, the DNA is TGTGCCAGCTCCCCCGGACTTCCTCAAGCTTTCTTT. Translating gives CASSPGLPQAFF.

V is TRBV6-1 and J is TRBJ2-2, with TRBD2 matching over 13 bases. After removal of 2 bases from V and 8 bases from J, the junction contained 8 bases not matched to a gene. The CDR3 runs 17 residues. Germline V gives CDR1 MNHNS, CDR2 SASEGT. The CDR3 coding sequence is TGTGCCAGCAGTGAATACGTCCTACTAGCGGGAGGGGGGGAGCTGTTTTTT. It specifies CASSEYVLLAGGGELFF.

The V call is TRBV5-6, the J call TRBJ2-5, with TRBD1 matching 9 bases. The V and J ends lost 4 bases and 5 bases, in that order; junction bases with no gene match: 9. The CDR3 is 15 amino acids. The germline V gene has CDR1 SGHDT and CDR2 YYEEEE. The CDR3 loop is CASSPGTGRMETQYF. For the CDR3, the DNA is TGTGCCAGCAGCCCCGGGACAGGGAGGATGGAGACCCAGTACTTC. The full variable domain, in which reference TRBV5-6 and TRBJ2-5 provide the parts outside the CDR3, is DAGVTQSPTHLIKTRGQQVTLRCSPKSGHDTVSWYQQALGQGPQFIFQYYEEEERQRGNFPDRFSGHQFPNYSSELNVNALLLGDSALYLCASSPGTGRMETQYFGPGTRLLVL.

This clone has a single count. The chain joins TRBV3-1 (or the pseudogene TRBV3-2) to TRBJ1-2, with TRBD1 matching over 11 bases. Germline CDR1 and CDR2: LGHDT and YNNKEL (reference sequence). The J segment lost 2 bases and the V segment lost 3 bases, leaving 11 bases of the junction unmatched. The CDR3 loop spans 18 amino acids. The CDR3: CASSHLTRDRGVNYGYTF. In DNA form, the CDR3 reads TGTGCCAGCAGCCACCTTACCCGGGACAGGGGGGTAAACTATGGCTACACCTTC.

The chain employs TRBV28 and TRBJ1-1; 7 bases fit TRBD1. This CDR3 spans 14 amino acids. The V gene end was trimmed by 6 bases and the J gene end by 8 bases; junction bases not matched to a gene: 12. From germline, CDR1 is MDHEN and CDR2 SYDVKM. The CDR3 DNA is TGTGCCAGCAGCCAAGCCCGGGACAGTGAAGAAGCTTTCTTT. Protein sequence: CASSQARDSEEAFF.

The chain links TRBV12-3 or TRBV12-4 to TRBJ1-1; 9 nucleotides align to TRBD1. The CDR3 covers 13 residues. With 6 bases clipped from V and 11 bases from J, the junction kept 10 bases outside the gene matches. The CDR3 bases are TGTGCCAGCAGCCGATTGGCCGGACAGGGGGCTTTCTTT. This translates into CASSRLAGQGAFF.

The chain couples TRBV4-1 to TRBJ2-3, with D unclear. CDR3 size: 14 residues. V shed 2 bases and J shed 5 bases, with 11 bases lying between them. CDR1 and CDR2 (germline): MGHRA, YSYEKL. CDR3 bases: TGCGCCAGCAGCCAACCGAACCTAGGAGATACGCAGTATTTT. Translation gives CASSQPNLGDTQYF.

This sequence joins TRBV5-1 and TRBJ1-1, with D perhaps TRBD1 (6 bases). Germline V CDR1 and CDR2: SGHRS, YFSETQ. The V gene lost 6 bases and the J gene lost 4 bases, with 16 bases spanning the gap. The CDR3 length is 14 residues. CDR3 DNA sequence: TGCGCCAGCAAGCGGGAAGGGGGGATCACTGAAGCTTTCTTT. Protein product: CASKREGGITEAFF.

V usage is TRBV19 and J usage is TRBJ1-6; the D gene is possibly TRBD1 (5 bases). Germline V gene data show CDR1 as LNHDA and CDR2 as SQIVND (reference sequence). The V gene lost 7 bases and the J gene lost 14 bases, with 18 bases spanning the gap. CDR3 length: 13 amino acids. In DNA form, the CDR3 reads TGTGCCAGTACCCAGGGTACCGGCGGGACCCTCCACTTT. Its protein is CASTQGTGGTLHF.

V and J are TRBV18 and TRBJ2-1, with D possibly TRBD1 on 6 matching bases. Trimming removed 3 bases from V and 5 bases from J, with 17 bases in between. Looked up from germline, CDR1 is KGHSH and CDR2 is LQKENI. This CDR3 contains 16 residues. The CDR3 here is CASSPLRPGVDNEQFF. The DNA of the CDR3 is TGTGCCAGCTCACCCCTGAGGCCAGGGGTGGACAATGAGCAGTTCTTC.

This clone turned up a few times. CDR3 sequence (DNA): TGTGCCAGCAGAACTAGGAACACCGGGGAGCTGTTTTTT. This encodes CASRTRNTGELFF. The chain uses TRBV28 and TRBJ2-2; weak D call: TRBD2 (5 bases). Germline CDR1 and CDR2: MDHEN and SYDVKM. CDR3 length: 13 amino acids. The germline V and J ends were trimmed by 6 bases and 1 base, with 6 bases remaining between them. The whole variable domain, remainder taken from reference TRBV28 and TRBJ2-2, is DVKVTQSSRYLVKRTGEKVFLECVQDMDHENMFWYRQDPGLGLRLIYFSYDVKMKEKGDIPEGYSVSREKKERFSLILESASTNQTSMYLCASRTRNTGELFFGEGSRLTVL.

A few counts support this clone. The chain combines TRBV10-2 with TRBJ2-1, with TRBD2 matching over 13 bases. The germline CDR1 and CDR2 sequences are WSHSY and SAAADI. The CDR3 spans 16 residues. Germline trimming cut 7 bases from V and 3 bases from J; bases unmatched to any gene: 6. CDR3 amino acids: CASKRTSGGLYNEQFF. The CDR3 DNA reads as TGCGCCAGCAAACGGACTAGCGGGGGCCTCTACAATGAGCAGTTCTTC.

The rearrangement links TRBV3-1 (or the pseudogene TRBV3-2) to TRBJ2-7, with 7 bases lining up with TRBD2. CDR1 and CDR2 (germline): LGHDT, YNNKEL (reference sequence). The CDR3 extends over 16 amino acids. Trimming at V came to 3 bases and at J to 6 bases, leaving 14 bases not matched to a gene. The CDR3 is CASSHNYRGDHSEQYF. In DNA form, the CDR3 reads TGTGCCAGCAGCCATAACTATCGGGGGGACCACTCCGAGCAGTACTTC.

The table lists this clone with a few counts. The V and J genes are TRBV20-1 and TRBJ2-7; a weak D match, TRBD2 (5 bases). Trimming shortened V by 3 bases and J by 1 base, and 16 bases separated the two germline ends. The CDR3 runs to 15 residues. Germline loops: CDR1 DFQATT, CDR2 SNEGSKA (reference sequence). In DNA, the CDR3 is TGCAGTGCTAGTGATTTGGTGGGAGCGTCCTACGAGCAGTACTTC. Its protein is CSASDLVGASYEQYF.

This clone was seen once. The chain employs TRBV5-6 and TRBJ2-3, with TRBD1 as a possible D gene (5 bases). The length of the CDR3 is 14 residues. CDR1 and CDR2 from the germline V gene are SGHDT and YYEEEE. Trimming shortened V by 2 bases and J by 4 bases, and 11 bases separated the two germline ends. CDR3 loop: CASSFAIRADTQYF. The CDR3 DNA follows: TGTGCCAGCAGCTTCGCGATCAGGGCAGATACGCAGTATTTT.

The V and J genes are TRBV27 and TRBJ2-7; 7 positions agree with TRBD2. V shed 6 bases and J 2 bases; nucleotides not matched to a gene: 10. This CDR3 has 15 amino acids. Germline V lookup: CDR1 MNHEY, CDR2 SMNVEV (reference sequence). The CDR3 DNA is TGTGCCAGCAGCCGCACGGCGGGAGTCACCTACGAGCAGTACTTC. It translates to CASSRTAGVTYEQYF.

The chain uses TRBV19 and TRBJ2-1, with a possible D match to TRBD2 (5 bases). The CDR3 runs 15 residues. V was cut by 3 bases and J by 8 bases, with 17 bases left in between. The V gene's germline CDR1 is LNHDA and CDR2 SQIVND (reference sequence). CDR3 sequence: CASSIVARDEDEQFF. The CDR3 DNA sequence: TGTGCCAGTAGTATTGTAGCGCGCGACGAGGATGAGCAGTTCTTC.